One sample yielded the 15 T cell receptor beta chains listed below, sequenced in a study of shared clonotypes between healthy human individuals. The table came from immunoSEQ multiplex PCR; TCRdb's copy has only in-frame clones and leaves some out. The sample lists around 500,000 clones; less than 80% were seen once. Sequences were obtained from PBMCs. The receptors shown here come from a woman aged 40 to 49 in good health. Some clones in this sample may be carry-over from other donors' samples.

In DNA form, the CDR3 reads TGTGCCAGCAGCTTAGTCCGGGAAAGAGCTTTCTTT. Translation gives CASSLVRERAFF. The V and J genes are TRBV7-9 and TRBJ1-1; D is uncertain. Trimming left V 1 base short and J 10 bases short, with 10 bases between. This CDR3 region has 12 residues. Per the germline V gene, CDR1 is SEHNR and CDR2 is FQNEAQ (reference sequence).

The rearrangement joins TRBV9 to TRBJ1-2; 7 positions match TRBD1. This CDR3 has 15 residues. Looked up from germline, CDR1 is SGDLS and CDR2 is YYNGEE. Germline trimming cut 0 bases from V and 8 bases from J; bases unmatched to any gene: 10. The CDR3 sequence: CASSVGGGGRKGYTF. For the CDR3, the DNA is TGTGCCAGCAGCGTAGGAGGGGGCGGCAGAAAGGGCTACACCTTC.

The CDR3 sequence is CASSSDRVSPAFF. The CDR3 DNA is TGTGCCAGCAGTTCCGACAGGGTAAGCCCAGCTTTCTTT. V is TRBV27 and J is TRBJ1-1, with 7 positions matching TRBD1. Germline V lookup: CDR1 MNHEY, CDR2 SMNVEV (reference sequence). There are 13 residues in the CDR3. V was pared by 4 bases and J by 10 bases, with 9 bases of the junction left unmatched.

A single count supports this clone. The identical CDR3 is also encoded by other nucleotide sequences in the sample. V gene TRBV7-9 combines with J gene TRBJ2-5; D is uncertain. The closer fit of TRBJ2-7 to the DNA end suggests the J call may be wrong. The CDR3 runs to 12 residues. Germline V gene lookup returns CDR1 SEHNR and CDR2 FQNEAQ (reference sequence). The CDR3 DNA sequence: TGTGCCAGCAGCAAGTCCTCCTACGAGCAGTACTTC. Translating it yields CASSKSSYEQYF.

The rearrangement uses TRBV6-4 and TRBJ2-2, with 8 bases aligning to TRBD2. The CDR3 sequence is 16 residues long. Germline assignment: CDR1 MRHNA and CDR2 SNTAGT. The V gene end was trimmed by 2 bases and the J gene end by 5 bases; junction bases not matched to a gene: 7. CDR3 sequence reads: CASSDAGGAETGELFF. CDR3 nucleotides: TGTGCCAGCAGTGACGCCGGGGGGGCGGAGACCGGGGAGCTGTTTTTT.

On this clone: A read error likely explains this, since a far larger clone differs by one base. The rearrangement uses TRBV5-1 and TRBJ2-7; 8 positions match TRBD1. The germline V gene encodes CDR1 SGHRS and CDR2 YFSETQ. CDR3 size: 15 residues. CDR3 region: CASGLAGTGGGEQYF. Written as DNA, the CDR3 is TGCGCCAGCGGCTTGGCCGGGACAGGAGGGGGCGAGCAGTACTTC.

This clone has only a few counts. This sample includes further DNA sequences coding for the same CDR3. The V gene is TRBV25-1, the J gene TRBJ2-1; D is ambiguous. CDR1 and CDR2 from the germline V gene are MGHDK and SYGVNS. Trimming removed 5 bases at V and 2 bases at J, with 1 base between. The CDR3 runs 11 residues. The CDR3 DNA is TGTGCCAGCAGTCCCTACAATGAGCAGTTCTTC. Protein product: CASSPYNEQFF.

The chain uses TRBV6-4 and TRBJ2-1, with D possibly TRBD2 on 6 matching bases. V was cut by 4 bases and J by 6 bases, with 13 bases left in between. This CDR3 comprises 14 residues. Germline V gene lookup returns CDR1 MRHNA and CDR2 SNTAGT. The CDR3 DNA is TGTGCCAGCAGTGCCCAGGGACTGGGCAATGAGCAGTTCTTC. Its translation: CASSAQGLGNEQFF.

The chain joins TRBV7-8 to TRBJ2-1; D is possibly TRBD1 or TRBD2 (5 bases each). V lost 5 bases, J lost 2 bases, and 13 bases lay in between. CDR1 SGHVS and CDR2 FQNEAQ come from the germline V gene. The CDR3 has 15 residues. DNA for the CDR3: TGTGCCAGCAGCACGTCCAGGGACCCCTACAATGAGCAGTTCTTC. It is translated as CASSTSRDPYNEQFF.

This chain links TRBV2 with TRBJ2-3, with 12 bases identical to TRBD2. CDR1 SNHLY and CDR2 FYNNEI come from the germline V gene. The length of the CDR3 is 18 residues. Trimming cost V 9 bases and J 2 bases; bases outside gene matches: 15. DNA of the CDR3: TGTGCCAGAAGTATGGTTATGGCTAGCGGGAGGGTCACAGATACGCAGTATTTT. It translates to CARSMVMASGRVTDTQYF.

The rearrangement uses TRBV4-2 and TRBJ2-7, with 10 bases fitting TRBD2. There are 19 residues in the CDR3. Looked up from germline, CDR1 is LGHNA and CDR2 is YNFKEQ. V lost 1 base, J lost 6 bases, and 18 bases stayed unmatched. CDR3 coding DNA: TGTGCCAGCAGCCAAGTTGGAACTAGCGGGGAAGTCTCCTCTCTCGAGCAGTACTTC. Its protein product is CASSQVGTSGEVSSLEQYF.

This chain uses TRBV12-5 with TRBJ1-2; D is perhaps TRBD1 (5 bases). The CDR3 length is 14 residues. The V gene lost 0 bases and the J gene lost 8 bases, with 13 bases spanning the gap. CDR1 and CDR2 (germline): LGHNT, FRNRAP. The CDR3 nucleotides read TGTGCTAGTGGTTTGGTAGTTCAGGGAAGGGGCTACACCTTC. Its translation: CASGLVVQGRGYTF.

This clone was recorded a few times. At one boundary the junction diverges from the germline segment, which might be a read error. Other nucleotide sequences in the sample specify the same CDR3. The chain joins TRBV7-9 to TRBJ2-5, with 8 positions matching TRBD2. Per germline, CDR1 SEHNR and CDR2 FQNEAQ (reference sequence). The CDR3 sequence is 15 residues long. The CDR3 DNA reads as TGTGCCAGCAGTTTAGGACTAGCAAATCGAGAGACCCAGTACTTC. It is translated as CASSLGLANRETQYF.

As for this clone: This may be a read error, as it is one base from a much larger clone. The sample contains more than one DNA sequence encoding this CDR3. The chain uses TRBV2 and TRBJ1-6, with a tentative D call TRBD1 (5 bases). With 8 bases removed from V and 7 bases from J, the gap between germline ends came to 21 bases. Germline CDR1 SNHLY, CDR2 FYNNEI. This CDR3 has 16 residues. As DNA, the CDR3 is TGTGCCAGCGTGCTCACCCGGGGCAGTGAGAATTCACCCCTCCACTTT. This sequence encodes CASVLTRGSENSPLHF.

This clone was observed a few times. Here the CDR3 reads CASSLGVQGSYGYTF. In DNA form, the CDR3 reads TGTGCCAGCAGCTTAGGCGTACAGGGGAGCTATGGCTACACCTTC. The chain carries TRBV7-2 and TRBJ1-2, with TRBD1 identical over 7 bases. Germline values: CDR1 SGHTA, CDR2 FQGNSA. J lost 4 bases, V lost 1 base, and 6 bases had no gene match. The CDR3 has 15 amino acids. Using reference TRBV7-2 and TRBJ1-2 for the parts outside the CDR3, the full variable domain is GAGVSQSPSNKVTEKGKDVELRCDPISGHTALYWYRQSLGQGLEFLIYFQGNSAPDKSGLPSDRFSAERTGGSVSTLTIQRTQQEDSAVYLCASSLGVQGSYGYTFGSGTRLTVV.